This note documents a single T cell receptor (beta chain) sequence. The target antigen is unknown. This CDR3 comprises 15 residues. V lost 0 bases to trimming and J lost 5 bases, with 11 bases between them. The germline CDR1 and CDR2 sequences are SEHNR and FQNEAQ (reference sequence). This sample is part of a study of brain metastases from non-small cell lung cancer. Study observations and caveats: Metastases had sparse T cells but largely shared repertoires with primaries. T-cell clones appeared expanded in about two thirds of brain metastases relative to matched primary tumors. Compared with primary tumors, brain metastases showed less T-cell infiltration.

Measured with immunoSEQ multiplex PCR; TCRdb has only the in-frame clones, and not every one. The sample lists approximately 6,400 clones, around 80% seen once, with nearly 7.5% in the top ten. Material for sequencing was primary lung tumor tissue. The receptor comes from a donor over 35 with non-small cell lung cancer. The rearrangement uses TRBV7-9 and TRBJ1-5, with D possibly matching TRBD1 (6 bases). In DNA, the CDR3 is TGTGCCAGCAGCTTAGCGTCGGGGGGCCATCAGCCCCAGCATTTT. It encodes CASSLASGGHQPQHF.